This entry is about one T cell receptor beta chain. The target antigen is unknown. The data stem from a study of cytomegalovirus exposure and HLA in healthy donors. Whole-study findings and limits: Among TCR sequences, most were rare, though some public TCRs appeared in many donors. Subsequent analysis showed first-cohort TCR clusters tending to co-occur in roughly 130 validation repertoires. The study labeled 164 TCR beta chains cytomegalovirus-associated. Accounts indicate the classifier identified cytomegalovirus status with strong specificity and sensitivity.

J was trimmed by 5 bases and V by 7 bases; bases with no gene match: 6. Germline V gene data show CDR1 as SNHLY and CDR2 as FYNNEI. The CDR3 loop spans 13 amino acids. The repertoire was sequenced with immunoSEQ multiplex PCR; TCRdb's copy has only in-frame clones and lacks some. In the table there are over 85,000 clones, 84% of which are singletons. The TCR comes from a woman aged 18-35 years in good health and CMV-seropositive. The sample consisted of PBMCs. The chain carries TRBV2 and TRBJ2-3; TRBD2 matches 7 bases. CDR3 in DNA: TGTGCCAGCAAAACGGGGAGGGAAGATACGCAGTATTTT. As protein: CASKTGREDTQYF.